These 22 T cell receptor beta chains came from one sample sequenced in a study of post-analysis software for immune sequencing data. Study-level points and caveats: Controls had lower frequencies than patients of about 5 TRBV segments, which included TRBV5-6, TRBV5-1 and TRBV20-1.

Sequencing libraries made from TCR beta cDNA carried unique molecular identifiers. TCRdb re-called the PCR reads with MiXCR, one entry per CDR3 protein. Of under 900,000 distinct CDR3 sequences listed, about 50% are singletons. For these TCRs, the target antigens are not known. The source material was blood. The source is a girl between 10 and 17 years old with multiple sclerosis.

This clonotype was picked up one time. This CDR3 reads CSAHSGGDSNEQFF. CDR3 DNA: TGCAGTGCTCATAGCGGGGGGGACTCCAATGAGCAGTTCTTC. The chain employs TRBV20-1 and TRBJ2-1, with TRBD2 matching 11 bases. This CDR3 region has 14 residues. Looked up from germline, CDR1 is DFQATT and CDR2 is SNEGSKA (reference sequence). Germline trimming cut 5 bases from V and 6 bases from J; bases unmatched to any gene: 6.

V usage is TRBV19 and J usage is TRBJ2-7, with 8 nucleotides matching TRBD1. Looked up from germline, CDR1 is LNHDA and CDR2 is SQIVND (reference sequence). There are 14 residues in the CDR3. V lost 9 bases, J lost 3 bases, and 10 bases stayed unmatched. This chain's CDR3 is CASGVQTGDYEQYF. CDR3 nucleotides: TGTGCCAGCGGCGTACAGACAGGGGACTACGAGCAGTACTTC.

The chain employs TRBV29-1 and TRBJ2-1; 9 nucleotides align to TRBD2. From germline, CDR1 is SQVTM and CDR2 ANQGSEA. V shed 7 bases and J 15 bases; nucleotides not matched to a gene: 13. This CDR3 comprises 12 residues. CDR3: CSATDSGRYTFF. In DNA, the CDR3 is TGCAGCGCCACGGATAGCGGGAGATATACGTTCTTC.

The chain has TRBV20-1 and TRBJ1-2; D call uncertain. CDR1 DFQATT and CDR2 SNEGSKA come from the germline V gene (reference sequence). The V and J ends lost 3 bases and 2 bases respectively, with 10 bases between them. The CDR3 totals 13 residues. CDR3: CSASDGENYGYTF. CDR3 nucleotide sequence: TGCAGTGCTAGTGATGGGGAGAACTATGGCTACACCTTC.

This clonotype was observed a few times. The chain uses TRBV24-1 and TRBJ1-2, with D unclear. CDR3 length equals 16 residues. Looked up from germline, CDR1 is KGHDR and CDR2 is SFDVKD. V was shortened by 7 bases and J by 2 bases, with 19 bases between the two germline ends. The CDR3 loop is CATREPLEAQNYGYTF. In DNA, the CDR3 is TGTGCCACCAGAGAGCCCCTCGAAGCCCAGAACTATGGCTACACCTTC.

The V and J genes are TRBV7-2 and TRBJ2-7; D gene ambiguous. Germline assignment: CDR1 SGHTA and CDR2 FQGNSA. The CDR3 is made up of 16 amino acids. Trimming took off 2 bases at V and 1 base at J, with 15 bases between the two ends. The CDR3 region is CASSLRRQTKSYEQYF. DNA of the CDR3: TGTGCCAGCAGCTTAAGACGCCAAACAAAATCCTACGAGCAGTACTTC. Supplemented by reference TRBV7-2 and TRBJ2-7, the full variable domain reads GAGVSQSPSNKVTEKGKDVELRCDPISGHTALYWYRQSLGQGLEFLIYFQGNSAPDKSGLPSDRFSAERTGGSVSTLTIQRTQQEDSAVYLCASSLRRQTKSYEQYFGPGTRLTVT.

The V gene is TRBV5-1, the J gene TRBJ2-2, with a tentative D call TRBD2 (5 bases). V lost 4 bases and J 4 bases, leaving 8 bases between the germline ends. Germline CDR1 is SGHRS and CDR2 is YFSETQ. CDR3 length: 13 residues. The CDR3 here is CASSGGGTGELFF. In nucleotides, the CDR3 is TGCGCCAGCAGCGGAGGAGGCACCGGGGAGCTGTTTTTT. The whole variable domain, remainder taken from reference TRBV5-1 and TRBJ2-2, is KAGVTQTPRYLIKTRGQQVTLSCSPISGHRSVSWYQQTPGQGLQFLFEYFSETQRNKGNFPGRFSGRQFSNSRSEMNVSTLELGDSALYLCASSGGGTGELFFGEGSRLTVL.

The table lists this clonotype with a few counts. This sequence joins TRBV29-1 and TRBJ2-5; 10 nucleotides match TRBD2. In germline, CDR1 is SQVTM, CDR2 ANQGSEA. The CDR3 consists of 12 residues. With 8 bases clipped from V and 4 bases from J, the junction kept 4 bases outside the gene matches. The CDR3 here is CSSSGRGETQYF. The CDR3 bases are TGCAGCTCGAGCGGGAGGGGAGAGACCCAGTACTTC.

This clonotype has just a few counts. J is TRBJ2-4 and V is TRBV15; no definite D call. V lost 0 bases to trimming and J lost 3 bases, with 12 bases between them. Germline assignment: CDR1 LNHNV and CDR2 YYDKDF (reference sequence). The CDR3 runs to 16 residues. CDR3 loop: CATSRDRAAYKNIQYF. CDR3 in DNA: TGTGCCACCAGCAGAGATAGGGCAGCCTACAAAAACATTCAGTACTTC.

Only one count was recorded for this clonotype. The gene calls are TRBV20-1 and TRBJ2-7, with 12 bases lining up with TRBD2. The V and J ends lost 6 bases and 7 bases, in that order; junction bases with no gene match: 10. Germline assignment: CDR1 DFQATT and CDR2 SNEGSKA (reference sequence). The CDR3 totals 14 residues. CDR3 sequence reads: CSAPRLAGVGEQYF. CDR3 in DNA: TGCAGTGCACCGAGACTAGCGGGAGTGGGGGAGCAGTACTTC.

V is TRBV6-5 and J is TRBJ2-7; TRBD2 agrees at 7 bases. The CDR3 is 15 amino acids. Germline V gene data show CDR1 as MNHEY and CDR2 as SVGAGI. The junction had 11 bases not matched to a gene; V was cut back by 5 bases and J by 4 bases. CDR3 in DNA: TGTGCCAGCAGTAACACCGGCCTCGGGGGGTACGAGCAGTACTTC. This translates into CASSNTGLGGYEQYF.

The rearrangement uses TRBV10-2 and TRBJ2-7; D is unclear. The end of the DNA fits TRBJ2-5 better, so the J call may be wrong. The CDR3 has 14 residues. The germline V gene has CDR1 WSHSY and CDR2 SAAADI. The CDR3: CASAPLVEKETQYF. The DNA for the CDR3 is TGCGCCAGCGCTCCGCTCGTGGAGAAAGAGACCCAGTACTTC.

The chain carries TRBV7-9 and TRBJ2-1, with 8 bases aligning to TRBD2. The CDR3 has 16 residues. Trimming removed 6 bases from V and 4 bases from J; junction bases left unmatched: 11. Germline V lookup: CDR1 SEHNR, CDR2 FQNEAQ (reference sequence). The CDR3 DNA reads TGTGCCAGCAGTCCCCTCAGGAGCGGGAGATACAATGAGCAGTTCTTC. Translation gives CASSPLRSGRYNEQFF.

This sequence joins TRBV6-6 and TRBJ2-4; a possible D gene is TRBD1 (5 bases). The assigned J gene may be wrong: the sequence end matches TRBJ2-7 better. This CDR3 spans 16 amino acids. The germline V gene encodes CDR1 MNHNY and CDR2 SVGAGI (reference sequence). CDR3 region: CASSYSRTPITYEQYF. The CDR3 nucleotides read TGTGCCAGCAGTTACTCGAGGACACCTATTACCTACGAGCAGTACTTC.

There are a few counts of this clonotype. The rearrangement uses TRBV12-3 or TRBV12-4 and TRBJ2-4; D is unresolved. CDR3 length: 12 residues. The germline V and J ends were trimmed by 6 bases and 6 bases, with 9 bases remaining between them. The CDR3 DNA reads TGTGCCAGCAGCCGAATGCGAAACATTCAGTACTTC. Translated: CASSRMRNIQYF.

The sample holds a few counts of this clonotype. The V gene is TRBV7-2, the J gene TRBJ2-6, with 8 bases matching TRBD1. The V gene's germline CDR1 is SGHTA and CDR2 FQGNSA. V was pared by 5 bases and J by 2 bases, with 14 bases of the junction left unmatched. This CDR3 contains 19 residues. The CDR3 DNA reads as TGTGCCAGCAGCCCCCTCCCGGTCAGGGGGCTAACTGGGGCCAACGTCCTGACTTTC. Its protein is CASSPLPVRGLTGANVLTF.

This clonotype has more than one count but fewer than ten. The chain combines TRBV7-3 with TRBJ2-1; no clear D gene. CDR3 size: 14 residues. Germline V gives CDR1 SGHTA, CDR2 FQGTGA. Trimming took 2 bases from V and 6 from J, leaving 11 bases between them. The CDR3 loop reads CASSLRPAGNEQFF. CDR3 sequence (DNA): TGTGCCAGCAGCTTACGCCCCGCTGGCAATGAGCAGTTCTTC.

The rearrangement joins TRBV7-6 to TRBJ2-1; perhaps TRBD1 as D (6 bases). Germline V gene sequence: CDR1 SGHVS, CDR2 FNYEAQ. Trimming removed 3 bases at V and 4 bases at J, with 13 bases between. This CDR3 region has 15 residues. CDR3 nucleotides: TGTGCCAGCAGCTTCGCCCCCAGGGGATACAATGAGCAGTTCTTC. It codes for CASSFAPRGYNEQFF.

V gene TRBV5-1 combines with J gene TRBJ2-7; D is possibly TRBD1 (6 bases). The V end was cut by 3 bases, the J end by 0 bases, with 22 bases between. Germline assignment: CDR1 SGHRS and CDR2 YFSETQ. This CDR3 is 18 amino acids long. CDR3 sequence reads: CASSSTVTGIRSSYEQYF. CDR3 nucleotides: TGCGCCAGCAGCTCAACAGTCACAGGGATTCGTAGCTCCTACGAGCAGTACTTC.

The chain is built from TRBV4-2 and TRBJ1-2; weak D call: TRBD1 (6 bases). V was pared by 0 bases and J by 5 bases, with 13 bases between. Germline CDR1 and CDR2: LGHNA and YNFKEQ. The CDR3 contains 15 residues. CDR3 residues: CASSQDIQGGYGYTF. The CDR3 nucleotides are TGTGCCAGCAGCCAAGACATACAGGGAGGATATGGCTACACCTTC.

The rearrangement links TRBV29-1 to TRBJ2-7; perhaps TRBD1 as D (5 bases). Germline CDR1 SQVTM, CDR2 ANQGSEA. Trimming cost V 3 bases and J 3 bases, with 12 bases left between them. This CDR3 has 13 residues. The CDR3 nucleotides are TGCAGCGTTGACGAGTGGGGCGACTACGAGCAGTACTTC. Its translation: CSVDEWGDYEQYF.

This chain joins TRBV5-1 and TRBJ2-1; 8 bases are shared with TRBD1. The CDR3 is made up of 14 amino acids. J was trimmed by 8 bases and V by 0 bases; bases with no gene match: 4. CDR1 is SGHRS, CDR2 YFSETQ, per germline. In DNA, the CDR3 is TGCGCCAGCAGCTTGGGACAGGGGACCGATGAGCAGTTCTTC. It encodes CASSLGQGTDEQFF.